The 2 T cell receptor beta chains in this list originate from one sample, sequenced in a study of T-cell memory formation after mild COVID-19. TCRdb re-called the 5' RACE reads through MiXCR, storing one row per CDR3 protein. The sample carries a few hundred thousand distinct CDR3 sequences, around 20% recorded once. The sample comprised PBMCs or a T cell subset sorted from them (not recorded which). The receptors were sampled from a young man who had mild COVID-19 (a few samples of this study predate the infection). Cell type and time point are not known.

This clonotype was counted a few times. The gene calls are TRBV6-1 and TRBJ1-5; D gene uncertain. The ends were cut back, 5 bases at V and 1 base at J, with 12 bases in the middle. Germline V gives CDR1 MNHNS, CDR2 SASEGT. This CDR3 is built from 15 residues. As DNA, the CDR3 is TGTGCCAGCAGTTCTTACGGCGGGAGCAATCAGCCCCAGCATTTT. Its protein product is CASSSYGGSNQPQHF.

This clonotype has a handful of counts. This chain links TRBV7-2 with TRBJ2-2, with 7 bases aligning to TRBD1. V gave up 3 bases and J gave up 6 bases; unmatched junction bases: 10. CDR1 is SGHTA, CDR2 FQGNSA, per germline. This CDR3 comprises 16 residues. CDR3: CASSFSQGISSGELFF. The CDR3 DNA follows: TGTGCCAGCAGCTTTTCACAGGGGATTTCGTCCGGGGAGCTGTTTTTT.